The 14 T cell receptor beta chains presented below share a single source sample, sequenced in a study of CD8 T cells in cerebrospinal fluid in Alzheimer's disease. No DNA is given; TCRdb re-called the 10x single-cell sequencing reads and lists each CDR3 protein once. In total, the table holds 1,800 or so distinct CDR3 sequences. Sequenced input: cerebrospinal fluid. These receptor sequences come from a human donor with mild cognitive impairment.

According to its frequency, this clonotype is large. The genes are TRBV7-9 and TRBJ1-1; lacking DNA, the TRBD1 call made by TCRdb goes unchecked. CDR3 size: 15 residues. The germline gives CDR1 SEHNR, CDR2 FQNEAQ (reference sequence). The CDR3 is CASTVPGQGRTEAFF.

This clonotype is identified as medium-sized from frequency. CDR3 protein: CASSSGLAGANEQFF. This chain connects TRBV7-9 to TRBJ2-1; TCRdb designates TRBD2, a call that cannot be tested without DNA. Germline V CDR1 and CDR2: SEHNR, FQNEAQ (reference sequence). The CDR3 runs to 15 residues.

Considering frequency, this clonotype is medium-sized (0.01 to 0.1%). The chain's CDR3 is CASGWTGGGYGYTF. The chain is built from TRBV3-1 and TRBJ1-2; TCRdb indicates TRBD1, and absent DNA this call remains unverified. The CDR3 runs to 14 residues. Germline CDR1 is LGHDT and CDR2 is YNNKEL (reference sequence).

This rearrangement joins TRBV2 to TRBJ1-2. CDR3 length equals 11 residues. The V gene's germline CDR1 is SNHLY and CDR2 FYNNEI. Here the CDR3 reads CASREQRGYTF.

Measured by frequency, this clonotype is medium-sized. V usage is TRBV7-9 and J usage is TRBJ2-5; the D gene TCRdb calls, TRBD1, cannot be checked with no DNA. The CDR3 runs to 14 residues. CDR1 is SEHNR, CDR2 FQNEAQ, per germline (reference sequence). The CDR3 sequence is CASSLEQATGTQYF. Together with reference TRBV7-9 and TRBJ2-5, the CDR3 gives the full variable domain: DTGVSQNPRHKITKRGQNVTFRCDPISEHNRLYWYRQTLGQGPEFLTYFQNEAQLEKSRLLSDRFSAERPKGSFSTLEIQRTEQGDSAMYLCASSLEQATGTQYFGPGTRLLVL.

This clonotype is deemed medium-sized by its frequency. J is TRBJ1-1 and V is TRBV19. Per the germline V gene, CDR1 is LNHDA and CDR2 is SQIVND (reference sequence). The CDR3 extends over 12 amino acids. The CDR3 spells CASSIGRTEAFF. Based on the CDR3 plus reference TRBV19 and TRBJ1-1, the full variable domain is DGGITQSPKYLFRKEGQNVTLSCEQNLNHDAMYWYRQDPGQGLRLIYYSQIVNDFQKGDIAEGYSVSREKKESFPLTVTSAQKNPTAFYLCASSIGRTEAFFGQGTRLTVV.

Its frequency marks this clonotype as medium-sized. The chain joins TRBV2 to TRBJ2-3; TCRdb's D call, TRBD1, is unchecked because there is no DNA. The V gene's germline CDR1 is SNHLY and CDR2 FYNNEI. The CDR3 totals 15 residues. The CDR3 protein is CASKGPGSMIDTQYF.

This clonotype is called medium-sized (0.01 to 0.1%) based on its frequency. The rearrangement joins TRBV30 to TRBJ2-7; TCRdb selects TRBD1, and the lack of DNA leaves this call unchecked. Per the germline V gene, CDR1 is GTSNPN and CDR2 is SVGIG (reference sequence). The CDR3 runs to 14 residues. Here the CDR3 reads CAWSPGTLAYEQYF.

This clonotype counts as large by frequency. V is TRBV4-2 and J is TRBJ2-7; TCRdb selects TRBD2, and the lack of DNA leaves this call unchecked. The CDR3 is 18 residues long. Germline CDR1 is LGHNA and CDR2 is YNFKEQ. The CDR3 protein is CASSQESPRLAGVYEQYF.

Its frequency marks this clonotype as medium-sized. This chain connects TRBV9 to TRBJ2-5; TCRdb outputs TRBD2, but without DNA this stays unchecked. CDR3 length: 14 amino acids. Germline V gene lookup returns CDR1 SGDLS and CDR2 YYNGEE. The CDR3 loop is CASSVVSGAETQYF. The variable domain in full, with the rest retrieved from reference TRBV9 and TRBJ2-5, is DSGVTQTPKHLITATGQRVTLRCSPRSGDLSVYWYQQSLDQGLQFLIQYYNGEERAKGNILERFSAQQFPDLHSELNLSSLELGDSALYFCASSVVSGAETQYFGPGTRLLVL.

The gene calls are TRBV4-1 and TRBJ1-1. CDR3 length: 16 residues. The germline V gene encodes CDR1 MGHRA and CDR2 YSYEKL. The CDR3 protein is CASSQDSWQLNTEAFF.

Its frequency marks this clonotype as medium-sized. The CDR3 here is CASSEDRGELFF. The chain uses TRBV5-1 and TRBJ2-2; TCRdb's D call of TRBD1 is untestable without DNA. Germline V gives CDR1 SGHRS, CDR2 YFSETQ. This CDR3 is 12 amino acids long.

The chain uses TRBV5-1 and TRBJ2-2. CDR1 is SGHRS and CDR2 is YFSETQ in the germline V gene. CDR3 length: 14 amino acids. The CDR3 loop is CASSNGLRPGELFF.

CDR3 protein: CASSLTASGGYEQYF. The chain couples TRBV7-9 to TRBJ2-7; TCRdb names TRBD1, which stays unverified in the absence of DNA. The CDR3 sequence is 15 residues long. The germline V gene encodes CDR1 SEHNR and CDR2 FQNEAQ (reference sequence).